Shown below are 18 T cell receptor beta chains from a single sample sequenced in a study of PD-1 blockade in mismatch repair-deficient tumors. Sequencing used immunoSEQ multiplex PCR; TCRdb keeps in-frame clones, though not all of them. The sample consists of around 50,000 clones, around 73% of them appearing once. Source: peripheral blood, taken 4 weeks after starting pembrolizumab. These receptors originate from an adult with mismatch repair-deficient cancer.

The chain carries TRBV11-2 and TRBJ2-2; D unclear. This CDR3 contains 15 residues. Per the germline V gene, CDR1 is SGHAT and CDR2 is FQNNGV. V was cut by 5 bases and J by 3 bases, with 13 bases left in between. The CDR3 nucleotides are TGTGCCAGCAGCCCCCCCGACCGATACACCGGGGAGCTGTTTTTT. Encoded protein: CASSPPDRYTGELFF.

The genes are TRBV11-3 and TRBJ2-3; no firm D call. The CDR3 runs to 14 residues. V was cut by 5 bases and J by 2 bases, with 11 bases left in between. CDR1 and CDR2 (germline): SGHNT, YENEEA. CDR3 nucleotides: TGTGCCAGCAGCGCCGGCGCTATCACAGATACGCAGTATTTT. Amino acid sequence: CASSAGAITDTQYF.

A few counts support this clone. The V and J genes are TRBV6-6 and TRBJ1-2; 7 bases map to TRBD1. This CDR3 comprises 15 residues. Germline CDR1 and CDR2: MNHNY and SVGAGI (reference sequence). V shed 4 bases, J shed 1 base, and the junction held 6 bases outside the gene matches. CDR3 sequence: CASSSDRDGNYGYTF. CDR3 DNA: TGTGCCAGCAGTTCCGACAGGGACGGTAACTATGGCTACACCTTC.

J is TRBJ1-1 and V is TRBV5-5; TRBD1 matches at 7 bases. V lost 2 bases and J lost 1; bases outside the gene matches: 5. The CDR3 extends over 15 amino acids. From germline, CDR1 is SGHKS and CDR2 YYEKEE (reference sequence). DNA for the CDR3: TGTGCCAGCAGCTTACTTACAGGGGCGAACACTGAAGCTTTCTTT. It specifies CASSLLTGANTEAFF.

This clone appeared once. V usage is TRBV12-5 and J usage is TRBJ2-1; 13 bases map to TRBD2. The CDR3 is 15 residues long. With V trimmed by 1 base and J by 8 bases, 2 bases remained unmatched. CDR1 is LGHNT, CDR2 FRNRAP, per germline. The CDR3 coding sequence is TGTGCTAGTGGTTTGGGGACTAGCGGGGGAGATGAGCAGTTCTTC. This gives the protein CASGLGTSGGDEQFF.

This chain uses TRBV7-6 with TRBJ2-5, with 7 bases matching TRBD1. Per germline, CDR1 SGHVS and CDR2 FNYEAQ. Losses at the gene ends were 3 bases for V and 4 bases for J; bases not matched to a gene: 2. There are 13 residues in the CDR3. The CDR3 protein is CASSFHRGETQYF. Here the CDR3 DNA reads TGTGCCAGCAGCTTTCACAGGGGAGAGACCCAGTACTTC.

This clone turned up a few times. The V and J genes are TRBV2 and TRBJ2-7, with no clear D. V was cut by 5 bases and J by 0 bases, with 14 bases left in between. The CDR3 loop spans 15 amino acids. Germline V gene lookup returns CDR1 SNHLY and CDR2 FYNNEI. This CDR3 is CASSFSGLSSYEQYF. The CDR3 nucleotides read TGTGCCAGCAGTTTTTCGGGCCTAAGCTCCTACGAGCAGTACTTC.

V gene TRBV15 combines with J gene TRBJ1-5; the D gene is possibly TRBD1 (5 bases). Germline V CDR1 and CDR2: LNHNV, YYDKDF (reference sequence). The CDR3 totals 14 residues. V was shortened by 0 bases and J by 4 bases, with 7 bases between the two germline ends. DNA for the CDR3: TGTGCCACCAGCAGAGACGGGGGTAATCAGCCCCAGCATTTT. Translating it yields CATSRDGGNQPQHF.

This clone was seen more than once but under ten times. This chain connects TRBV30 to TRBJ1-1; D not certain. Deletions cut 2 bases from V and 7 bases from J, with 11 bases between. This CDR3 region has 12 residues. The V gene's germline CDR1 is GTSNPN and CDR2 SVGIG (reference sequence). CDR3 coding DNA: TGTGCCTGGAGTTCGGGGTTTGGTGAAGCTTTCTTT. It is translated as CAWSSGFGEAFF. Supplemented by reference TRBV30 and TRBJ1-1, the full variable domain reads SQTIHQWPATLVQPVGSPLSLECTVEGTSNPNLYWYRQAAGRGLQLLFYSVGIGQISSEVPQNLSASRPQDRQFILSSKKLLLSDSGFYLCAWSSGFGEAFFGQGTRLTVV.

J is TRBJ2-3 and V is TRBV27; TRBD2 aligns across 8 bases. The germline V gene has CDR1 MNHEY and CDR2 SMNVEV (reference sequence). J lost 5 bases, V lost 10 bases, and 20 bases had no gene match. The CDR3 is 17 amino acids. CDR3 sequence (DNA): TGTGCCAACCTCCGTAGTAGCGGGATAGCGGAGGGAGATACGCAGTATTTT. It translates to CANLRSSGIAEGDTQYF.

Here the CDR3 reads CASSIMEGGETQYF. CDR3 nucleotide sequence: TGTGCCAGTAGTATCATGGAGGGTGGAGAGACCCAGTACTTC. The chain recombines TRBV19 with TRBJ2-5; tentatively, D is TRBD2 (6 bases). Germline CDR1 reads LNHDA; CDR2 reads SQIVND (reference sequence). The V and J ends lost 3 bases and 4 bases respectively, with 12 bases between them. The CDR3 contains 14 residues.

The CDR3 nucleotides read TGCAGCGGGGGACAGGGAGACAAAAACATTCAGTACTTC. As protein: CSGGQGDKNIQYF. V is TRBV29-1 and J is TRBJ2-4; 9 positions match TRBD1. CDR3 length: 13 amino acids. V shed 7 bases and J 3 bases; nucleotides not matched to a gene: 4. CDR1 and CDR2 (germline): SQVTM, ANQGSEA.

This rearrangement joins TRBV11-1 to TRBJ1-1; 8 bases fit TRBD1. Germline V gives CDR1 SGHAT, CDR2 FQDESV (reference sequence). The CDR3 totals 16 residues. V lost 3 bases and J lost 3; bases outside the gene matches: 9. This CDR3 reads CASSFGTGLWDTEAFF. As DNA, the CDR3 is TGTGCCAGCAGCTTTGGGACAGGCCTTTGGGACACTGAAGCTTTCTTT.

Concerning this clone: Different DNA sequences within this sample yield the same CDR3. The V and J genes are TRBV19 and TRBJ2-5; TRBD2 agrees at 7 bases. V gave up 4 bases and J gave up 2 bases; unmatched junction bases: 7. Germline loops: CDR1 LNHDA, CDR2 SQIVND (reference sequence). The CDR3 contains 15 residues. CDR3 amino acids: CASSRTLAPQETQYF. In DNA, the CDR3 is TGTGCCAGTAGTAGGACACTAGCGCCACAAGAGACCCAGTACTTC.

This sequence joins TRBV12-5 and TRBJ2-2; a weak D match, TRBD1 (6 bases). CDR3 length: 15 amino acids. Trimming removed 1 base at V and 0 bases at J, with 6 bases between. Per germline, CDR1 LGHNT and CDR2 FRNRAP. CDR3 sequence (DNA): TGTGCTAGTGGTTTGGGGGACACGAACACCGGGGAGCTGTTTTTT. It encodes CASGLGDTNTGELFF.

The chain uses TRBV30 and TRBJ2-3; the D gene could be TRBD1 or TRBD2 (5 bases each). The CDR3 sequence is 15 residues long. Germline V gene data show CDR1 as GTSNPN and CDR2 as SVGIG (reference sequence). V was shortened by 0 bases and J by 3 bases, with 13 bases between the two germline ends. The CDR3 DNA reads TGTGCCTGGAGTGTGCCACCGGGACCAACAGATACGCAGTATTTT. This encodes CAWSVPPGPTDTQYF.

The chain links TRBV25-1 to TRBJ2-5, with a tentative D call TRBD1 (6 bases). This CDR3 is 15 amino acids long. Trimming took 2 bases from V and 8 from J, leaving 18 bases between them. CDR1 MGHDK and CDR2 SYGVNS come from the germline V gene. The CDR3 sequence is CASSEPRGIMVTQYF. DNA for the CDR3: TGTGCCAGCAGTGAACCCAGGGGTATAATGGTTACCCAGTACTTC. The whole variable domain, remainder taken from reference TRBV25-1 and TRBJ2-5, is EADIYQTPRYLVIGTGKKITLECSQTMGHDKMYWYQQDPGMELHLIHYSYGVNSTEKGDLSSESTVSRIRTEHFPLTLESARPSHTSQYLCASSEPRGIMVTQYFGPGTRLLVL.

The DNA of the CDR3 is TGTGCCAGCAGTAGGGTTCGCGCTGAAGCTTTCTTT. Translating it yields CASSRVRAEAFF. This sequence joins TRBV21-1 and TRBJ1-1. TRBV21-1 is given as a pseudogene. The CDR3 runs 12 residues.